This TCR beta chain is from a study of T cell responses to AZD1222 COVID-19 vaccine. The study's findings and limits: At study baseline, merely five or six AZD1222 recipients were seropositive. Scientists sampled the repertoires only once the peak T cell response had passed. Elevations in Spike-specific TCR breadth and depth followed administration of two AZD1222 doses.

Libraries were prepared by immunoSEQ multiplex PCR; TCRdb keeps only in-frame clonotypes and omits some of them. The sample has roughly 150,000 clones; 91% are singletons. Comment on this clone: Its antigen is not identified.

V lost 8 bases, J lost 5 bases, and 9 bases stayed unmatched. Per germline, CDR1 WSHSY and CDR2 SAAADI. The CDR3 has 15 residues. The chain carries TRBV10-2 and TRBJ2-2, with 9 nucleotides matching TRBD2. Sequenced here: peripheral blood, sampled 28 days after the second AZD1222 dose. The receptor was derived from an adult who received the AZD1222 COVID-19 vaccine. CDR3 bases: TGCGCCAGCCGATCGGCGGGAGGGTGGACCGGGGAGCTGTTTTTT. It yields the protein CASRSAGGWTGELFF.